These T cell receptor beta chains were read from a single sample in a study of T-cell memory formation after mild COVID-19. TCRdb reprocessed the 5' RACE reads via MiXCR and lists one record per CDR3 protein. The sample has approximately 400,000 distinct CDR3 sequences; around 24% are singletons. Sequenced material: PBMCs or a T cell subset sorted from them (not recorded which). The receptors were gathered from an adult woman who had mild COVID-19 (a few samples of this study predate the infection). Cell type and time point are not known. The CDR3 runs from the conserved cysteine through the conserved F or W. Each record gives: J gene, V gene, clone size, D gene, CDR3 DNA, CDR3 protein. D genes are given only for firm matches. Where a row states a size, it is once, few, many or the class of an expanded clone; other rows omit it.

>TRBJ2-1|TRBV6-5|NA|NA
TGTGCCAGCGGGAACGGAGGCTCCTACAATGAGCAGTTCTTC
CASGNGGSYNEQFF
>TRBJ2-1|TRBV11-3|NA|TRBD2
TGTGCCAGCAGCCCAAGGACTAGCAATGAGCAGTTCTTC
CASSPRTSNEQFF
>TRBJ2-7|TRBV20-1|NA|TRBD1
TGCAGTGCTGAACCCCAACAGGGGGCCGAGCAGTACTTC
CSAEPQQGAEQYF
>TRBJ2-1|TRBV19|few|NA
TGTGCCAGTAGTTTTCGGGGATTTAGAAATGAGCAGTTCTTC
CASSFRGFRNEQFF
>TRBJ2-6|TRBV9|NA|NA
TGTGCCAGCGGCCCCCGATCAGGGGCGGGGGCCAACGTCCTGACTTTC
CASGPRSGAGANVLTF
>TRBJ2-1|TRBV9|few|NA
TGTGCCAGCAGCGTAGATCGGCAGCCCTACAATGAGCAGTTCTTC
CASSVDRQPYNEQFF
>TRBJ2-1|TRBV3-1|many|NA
TGTGCCAGCAGCCAACAGGACATCAATGAGCAGTTCTTC
CASSQQDINEQFF
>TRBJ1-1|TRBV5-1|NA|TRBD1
TGCGCCAGCAGCTTGAATGGACAGGGAGGTCTGGCTGAAGCTTTCTTT
CASSLNGQGGLAEAFF
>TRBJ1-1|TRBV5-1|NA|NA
TGCGCCAGCAGCTCGCCTCCGGGACTGCTGAACACTGAAGCTTTCTTT
CASSSPPGLLNTEAFF
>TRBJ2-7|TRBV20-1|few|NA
TGCAGTGCTAGGAACGCGGTGGGGGCCACCTACGAGCAGTACTTC
CSARNAVGATYEQYF
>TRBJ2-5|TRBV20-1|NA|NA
TGCAGTGCTAGGGAGGCCCCTGGGGAGACCCAGTACTTC
CSAREAPGETQYF
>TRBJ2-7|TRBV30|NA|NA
TGTGCCTGGAGTCGGGAGTTGTCCTACGAGCAGTACTTC
CAWSRELSYEQYF
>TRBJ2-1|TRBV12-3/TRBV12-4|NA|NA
TGTGCCAGCAGTTCTACAGCCACAGCTAAGTACAATGAGCAGTTCTTC
CASSSTATAKYNEQFF
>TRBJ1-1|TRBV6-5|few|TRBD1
TGTGCCAGCTGGACAGGGGCCACTGAAGCTTTCTTT
CASWTGATEAFF
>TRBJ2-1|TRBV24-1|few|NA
TGTGCCACCAGTGATGCGGACAGTTACAATGAGCAGTTCTTC
CATSDADSYNEQFF
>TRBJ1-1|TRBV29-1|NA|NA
TGCAGCGTTGAGGGGGGCACTGAAGCTTTCTTT
CSVEGGTEAFF
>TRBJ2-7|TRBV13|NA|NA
TGTGCCAGCAGCTTAGTAGTCCGGGGTTACGAGCAGTACTTC
CASSLVVRGYEQYF